This is a list of T cell receptor beta chains from one sample in a study of T cells in Graves' hyperthyroidism and ophthalmopathy. TCRdb independently ran MiXCR on the multiplex PCR reads; one entry per CDR3 protein. The sample has 730,000 or so distinct CDR3 sequences; under 20% are singletons. Sequencing used blood. The receptors shown here come from a woman between 45 and 60 years old with Graves' hyperthyroidism that later progressed to Graves' ophthalmopathy. Each CDR3 is given with its conserved first and last residue. Each record gives: CDR3 protein, CDR3 DNA, V gene, clone size, D gene, J gene. A D gene is named only where the DNA matches it firmly. The size entry is marked missing in some rows and otherwise reads once, few, many or a size class.

CDR3aa: CASSLVRDYSNQPQHF
CDR3nt: TGTGCCAGCAGTTTAGTCCGGGATTACAGCAATCAGCCCCAGCATTTT
v_gene: TRBV12-3/TRBV12-4
abundance: few
d_gene: NA
j_gene: TRBJ1-5

CDR3aa: CASTGDRNNEQFF
CDR3nt: TGTGCCAGCACCGGTGACAGAAACAATGAGCAGTTCTTC
v_gene: TRBV2
abundance: few
d_gene: NA
j_gene: TRBJ2-1

CDR3aa: CAISKTGLTAGELFF
CDR3nt: TGTGCCATCAGCAAGACGGGACTAACCGCCGGGGAGCTGTTTTTT
v_gene: TRBV10-3
abundance: NA
d_gene: TRBD2
j_gene: TRBJ2-2

CDR3aa: CASCWTSGGRNEQFF
CDR3nt: TGCGCCAGCTGTTGGACTAGCGGGGGGCGCAATGAGCAGTTCTTC
v_gene: TRBV5-1
abundance: many
d_gene: TRBD2
j_gene: TRBJ2-1

CDR3aa: CASSFIAGSSYNEQFF
CDR3nt: TGTGCCAGCAGCTTTATAGCGGGGAGCTCCTACAATGAGCAGTTCTTC
v_gene: TRBV7-9
abundance: once
d_gene: TRBD2
j_gene: TRBJ2-1

CDR3aa: CASSFSRGLNSPLHF
CDR3nt: TGTGCCAGCAGTTTCAGCAGGGGGCTGAATTCACCCCTCCACTTT
v_gene: TRBV12-3/TRBV12-4
abundance: few
d_gene: TRBD1
j_gene: TRBJ1-6

CDR3aa: CASLGQMGQHGYTF
CDR3nt: TGTGCCAGCCTCGGACAGATGGGACAGCATGGCTACACCTTC
v_gene: TRBV19
abundance: few
d_gene: TRBD1
j_gene: TRBJ1-2

CDR3aa: CASSRGRGAAGANVLTF
CDR3nt: TGTGCCAGCAGCCGAGGTAGGGGAGCTGCTGGGGCCAACGTCCTGACTTTC
v_gene: TRBV27
abundance: NA
d_gene: NA
j_gene: TRBJ2-6

CDR3aa: CSARATDSSYNEQFF
CDR3nt: TGCAGTGCTAGAGCCACAGATAGCTCCTACAATGAGCAGTTCTTC
v_gene: TRBV20-1
abundance: NA
d_gene: NA
j_gene: TRBJ2-1

CDR3aa: CSARDLDREDGSPLHF
CDR3nt: TGCAGTGCTAGAGATCTGGACAGGGAGGATGGATCACCCCTCCACTTT
v_gene: TRBV20-1
abundance: NA
d_gene: TRBD1
j_gene: TRBJ1-6

CDR3aa: CASSPHGSGERREQFF
CDR3nt: TGTGCCAGCAGCCCCCACGGTAGCGGGGAACGGCGTGAGCAGTTCTTC
v_gene: TRBV13
abundance: NA
d_gene: TRBD2
j_gene: TRBJ2-1

CDR3aa: CASSLAFSKNTEAFF
CDR3nt: TGCGCCAGCAGCTTGGCGTTCTCTAAGAACACTGAAGCTTTCTTT
v_gene: TRBV5-1
abundance: many
d_gene: NA
j_gene: TRBJ1-1

CDR3aa: CAISESTGLNTEAFF
CDR3nt: TGTGCCATCAGTGAGTCGACAGGACTGAACACTGAAGCTTTCTTT
v_gene: TRBV10-3
abundance: many
d_gene: NA
j_gene: TRBJ1-1

CDR3aa: CASSSRQASYNSPLHF
CDR3nt: TGCGCCAGCAGCTCTAGACAGGCCTCCTATAATTCACCCCTCCACTTT
v_gene: TRBV5-1
abundance: NA
d_gene: NA
j_gene: TRBJ1-6

CDR3aa: CAWTKGGNQPQHF
CDR3nt: TGTGCCTGGACCAAGGGGGGGAATCAGCCCCAGCATTTT
v_gene: TRBV30
abundance: few
d_gene: NA
j_gene: TRBJ1-5

CDR3aa: CATSDLREGGDGYTF
CDR3nt: TGTGCCACCAGTGATTTGCGTGAAGGGGGAGATGGCTACACCTTC
v_gene: TRBV24-1
abundance: many
d_gene: NA
j_gene: TRBJ1-2

CDR3aa: CASSVGSTGTNTRELFF
CDR3nt: TGTGCCAGCAGCGTAGGCAGTACCGGGACGAACACCAGGGAGCTGTTTTTT
v_gene: TRBV9
abundance: NA
d_gene: NA
j_gene: TRBJ2-2

CDR3aa: CASSLGEGGHTEAFF
CDR3nt: TGTGCCAGCAGCTTAGGGGAGGGTGGCCACACTGAAGCTTTCTTT
v_gene: TRBV11-2
abundance: many
d_gene: NA
j_gene: TRBJ1-1

CDR3aa: CASSGQGEQYF
CDR3nt: TGCGCCAGCAGCGGACAGGGCGAGCAGTACTTC
v_gene: TRBV5-1
abundance: many
d_gene: TRBD1
j_gene: TRBJ2-7

CDR3aa: CASSLEGFSDSPLHF
CDR3nt: TGCGCCAGCAGCTTGGAGGGATTTAGTGATTCACCCCTCCACTTT
v_gene: TRBV5-1
abundance: NA
d_gene: NA
j_gene: TRBJ1-6